A selection of T cell receptor beta chains follows, all from one sample in a study of control samples from healthy donors and cancer patients. Using immunoSEQ multiplex PCR, the repertoire was profiled, and TCRdb retains in-frame clones only, with some absent. The data show over 200,000 clones, roughly 82% seen once. The specimen was PBMCs. These receptors were collected from a woman aged 60-70 years with lung cancer. Each CDR3 is given with its conserved first and last residue. Fields, in order: clone size, D gene, V gene, J gene, CDR3 DNA, CDR3 protein. A D gene is named only where the DNA matches it firmly. Expanded clones get a size class; other rows say once, few or many, or leave the size out.

once	.	TRBV3-1/TRBV3-2	TRBJ1-2	TGTGCCAGCAGCCAAGAAGGCAGGAATGGCTACACCTTC	CASSQEGRNGYTF
.	.	TRBV5-1	TRBJ1-1	TGCGCCAGCAGCTTGGGGTCGGGGAACCGGGCCCCTGAAGCTTTCTTT	CASSLGSGNRAPEAFF
.	TRBD1	TRBV27	TRBJ2-1	TGTGCCAGCAGTTTAACCGGGACAGTCTACAATGAGCAGTTCTTC	CASSLTGTVYNEQFF
.	.	TRBV9	TRBJ1-1	TGTGCCAGCAGCTTAACGGACGGAACTGAAGCTTTCTTT	CASSLTDGTEAFF
.	.	TRBV10-3	TRBJ1-3	TGTGCCATCAGTGTAGTCGGCGTCGGAAACACCATATATTTT	CAISVVGVGNTIYF
.	.	TRBV4-1	TRBJ2-2	TGCGCCAGCAGCCAGGCCGGGACACGAAACACCGGGGAGCTGTTTTTT	CASSQAGTRNTGELFF
.	TRBD1	TRBV11-2	TRBJ2-1	TGTGCCAGCAGCTTCCGGACAGGGAACCTTAACAATGAGCAGTTCTTC	CASSFRTGNLNNEQFF
.	.	TRBV5-1	TRBJ1-3	TGCGCCAGCAGCTTGGCAGGGACTGGAAACACCATATATTTT	CASSLAGTGNTIYF
.	.	TRBV3-1/TRBV3-2	TRBJ2-7	TGTGCCAGCAGCCAAGGTGGTTGGGTGGCCTCCTACGAGCAGTACTTC	CASSQGGWVASYEQYF
.	.	TRBV5-1	TRBJ2-7	TGCGCCAGCAGCTTGGCCGGGGATAACTCCTACGAGCAGTACTTC	CASSLAGDNSYEQYF
.	TRBD1	TRBV7-2	TRBJ1-5	TGTGCCAGCAGCGAATCTTCAGGGGGCCATCAGCCCCAGCATTTT	CASSESSGGHQPQHF
.	TRBD2	TRBV10-1	TRBJ2-7	TGCGCCAGCAGTGAGTCCGTGGGACTAGCAGTCACCTCCGGCGAGCAGTACTTC	CASSESVGLAVTSGEQYF
.	.	TRBV12-3/TRBV12-4	TRBJ2-7	TGTGCCAGCAGTCCGCACAGGTCCTACGAGCAGTACTTC	CASSPHRSYEQYF
once	.	TRBV19	TRBJ1-1	TGTGCCAGCCTAAAACTAACGGGCGGGGGATGGAACACTGAAGCTTTCTTT	CASLKLTGGGWNTEAFF
few	.	TRBV14	TRBJ2-7	TGTGCCAGCAGCCGGACCTCCTTAGAGCAGTACTTC	CASSRTSLEQYF
.	TRBD1	TRBV7-8	TRBJ1-1	TGTGCCACCACCACAACAGGGGGAGTAACTGAAGCTTTCTTT	CATTTTGGVTEAFF
.	.	TRBV7-9	TRBJ2-1	TGTGCCAGCAGCTTACTTGCGGGAAGCACCTACAATGAGCAGTTCTTC	CASSLLAGSTYNEQFF
.	.	TRBV24-1	TRBJ1-2	TGTGCCACCAGTATTCTCTATGGCTACACCTTC	CATSILYGYTF
.	.	TRBV9	TRBJ2-7	TGTGCCAGCAGCCCGAGGGGGGGCAACTACGAGCAGTACTTC	CASSPRGGNYEQYF
once	.	TRBV5-1	TRBJ1-1	TGCGCCAGCAGCTTGTCATCCGGGGGGACCACTGAAGCTTTCTTT	CASSLSSGGTTEAFF
.	.	TRBV5-1	TRBJ1-5	TGCGCCAGCAGCTTTGAGAGGAATCAGCCCCAGCATTTT	CASSFERNQPQHF
.	.	TRBV24-1	TRBJ2-2	TGTGCCACCAGCCGGGGGACGAACACCGGGGAGCTGTTTTTT	CATSRGTNTGELFF
.	.	TRBV5-1	TRBJ2-1	TGCGCCAGCAGCTTGGCGGGTGGAGGGAATGAGCAGTTCTTC	CASSLAGGGNEQFF
.	.	TRBV11-2	TRBJ1-1	TGTGCCAGCAGCTTAGCGTCCACTGAAGCTTTCTTT	CASSLASTEAFF
.	.	TRBV6-5	TRBJ2-1	TGTGCCAGCAGGCCGGGGGATTTTTACAATGAGCAGTTCTTC	CASRPGDFYNEQFF
.	.	TRBV11-2	TRBJ1-3	TGTGCCAGCAGCTTAGAGGGGGGAGGAAACACCATATATTTT	CASSLEGGGNTIYF
once	.	TRBV7-2	TRBJ2-7	TGTGCCAGCAGCTTAGGGGTCGGGACATCCTACGAGCAGTACTTC	CASSLGVGTSYEQYF
few	TRBD1	TRBV27	TRBJ1-2	TGTGCCAGCAGTCCGGGACAGGGGTTGGAGGGCTACACCTTC	CASSPGQGLEGYTF
.	TRBD1	TRBV18	TRBJ1-6	TGTGCCAGCTCACCAAGGATCGGGACAGGGGATTCACCCCTCCACTTT	CASSPRIGTGDSPLHF
once	.	TRBV7-3	TRBJ2-1	TGTGCCAGCAGCCTCGACACTAGACCTTACAATGAGCAGTTCTTC	CASSLDTRPYNEQFF
once	TRBD1	TRBV7-9	TRBJ1-1	TGTGCCAGCAGCTTCTCCCGGACAGGGACGAACACTGAAGCTTTCTTT	CASSFSRTGTNTEAFF
.	.	TRBV4-1	TRBJ2-4	TGCGCCAGCAGCCAAGAGGGTGTAGCCAAAAACATTCAGTACTTC	CASSQEGVAKNIQYF
.	TRBD1	TRBV5-4	TRBJ2-5	TGTGCCAGCACCTTACAGGGGGCTCGAGAGACCCAGTACTTC	CASTLQGARETQYF
.	.	TRBV5-1	TRBJ2-1	TGCGCCAGCAGCTTGGGGGAGGTTGTTGATGAGCAGTTCTTC	CASSLGEVVDEQFF
few	.	TRBV6-2/TRBV6-3	TRBJ2-2	TGTGCCAGCAGTTTCAGGCTTCCCGCGAACACCGGGGAGCTGTTTTTT	CASSFRLPANTGELFF
few	.	TRBV3-1/TRBV3-2	TRBJ2-7	TGTGCCAGCACTCCTTCGGGGGTTATCCACGAGCAGTACTTC	CASTPSGVIHEQYF
.	.	TRBV11-2	TRBJ1-5	TGTGCCAGCAGTTTGGAGCCCAATCAGCCCCAGCATTTT	CASSLEPNQPQHF
.	.	TRBV7-9	TRBJ1-2	TGTGCCAGCAGCTTAGCTGGGCCTTATGGCTACACCTTC	CASSLAGPYGYTF
.	.	TRBV19	TRBJ1-5	TGTGGGGGAGCTCAGGGGCACGGGCCCCAGCATTTT	CGGAQGHGPQHF
.	TRBD1	TRBV6-5	TRBJ2-1	TGTGCCAGCAGGGACAGGTTTTACAATGAGCAGTTCTTC	CASRDRFYNEQFF
.	TRBD1	TRBV5-1	TRBJ1-1	TGCGCCAGCAGCTCGCCGACCGGACAGGCGGGGACTGAAGCTTTCTTT	CASSSPTGQAGTEAFF
.	.	TRBV2	TRBJ2-3	TGTGCCAGCAGTGAAGACCTGACAAGGGATACGCAGTATTTT	CASSEDLTRDTQYF
.	.	TRBV2	TRBJ2-1	TGTGCCAGCAGTGACTTCGCCCGGGAGCAGTTCTTC	CASSDFAREQFF
.	TRBD1	TRBV28	TRBJ1-6	TGTGCCAGCAGTTTACAACAGGGGGCCAGTTCACCCCTCCACTTT	CASSLQQGASSPLHF
.	TRBD1	TRBV11-2	TRBJ1-2	TGTGCCAGCAGCTATGTGGCAGGGGGAAAGGGCTACACCTTC	CASSYVAGGKGYTF
.	TRBD1	TRBV5-4	TRBJ1-2	TGTGCCAGCAGCGAAGGGACAGGGATTAAGGCTCTAACCTTC	CASSEGTGIKALTF
.	.	TRBV11-2	TRBJ1-2	TGTGCCAGCAGCTTGGTGGGCAGCCCCTGGGGCTACACCTTC	CASSLVGSPWGYTF
.	.	TRBV28	TRBJ2-7	TGTGCCAGCAGTTTATGGGCTAACACCTACGAGCAGTACTTC	CASSLWANTYEQYF
.	.	TRBV3-1/TRBV3-2	TRBJ1-3	TGTGCCAGCAGCGGAACAGACTCTGGAAACACCATATATTTT	CASSGTDSGNTIYF
.	.	TRBV7-9	TRBJ1-2	TGTGCCAGCAGCTTAGGGGAGGGGCAGAATGGCTACACCTTC	CASSLGEGQNGYTF
.	.	TRBV11-2	TRBJ1-1	TGTGCCAGCAGCTTAAGTCAGGGACGCACTGAAGCTTTCTTT	CASSLSQGRTEAFF
few	.	TRBV19	TRBJ1-1	TGTGCCAGTAGAATTGCAGATATGAACACTGAAGCTTTCTTT	CASRIADMNTEAFF
.	TRBD2	TRBV5-1	TRBJ2-2	TGCGCCAGCAGCTTGGGGACTAGCTCCACCGGGGAGCTGTTTTTT	CASSLGTSSTGELFF
once	.	TRBV6-1	TRBJ1-6	TGTGCCAGCAGTTCCCCCGAAAATTCACCCCTCCACTTT	CASSSPENSPLHF
.	.	TRBV5-1	TRBJ2-6	TGCGCCAGCAGCTTGGTGCCTGGGGCCAACGTCCTGACTTTC	CASSLVPGANVLTF
.	TRBD2	TRBV19	TRBJ2-3	TGTGCCAGTAGTATAACGGCGGGAGGTGGCACAGATACGCAGTATTTT	CASSITAGGGTDTQYF
.	.	TRBV28	TRBJ1-1	TGTGCCAGCAGTCTCCCTACAGGACTGAACACTGAAGCTTTCTTT	CASSLPTGLNTEAFF